This T cell receptor (beta chain) emerged from a study of shared clonotypes between healthy human individuals (dated by TCRdb to 2018 to 2021). About the study as a whole: Two women and a few men aged 18 to 49 years were included in the cohort. Each donor's leukapheresis produced roughly between about 0.8 and 10 billion PBMCs. For each donor, three plates each were used for CD4 naive and CD4 memory, two plates were used for CD8 naive, and one plate was used for CD8 memory. To estimate repertoire size and how much clonotypes are shared between individuals, the study performed deep sequencing of blood TCR repertoires from roughly five healthy adults. To increase sequencing depth and limit assay-specific biases, different laboratories used diverse techniques to prepare libraries and sequence TCR repertoires.

Using the deep immunoSEQ assay, TCR CDR3 regions were amplified from genomic DNA by multiplex PCR. For each cell subset, the extracted genomic DNA was distributed evenly across all wells of several immunoSEQ 96-well plates, and each plate served as one replicate. For sorted subsets, roughly 190 ng of genomic DNA, equivalent to about 30,000 T cell genomes, went into each replicate PCR. Purified libraries were measured with a Qubit 3.0 fluorometer, size-checked on a Bioanalyzer 2100, and measured again with the KAPA Library Quantification kit. Every immunoSEQ 96-well plate was sequenced on a separate single-read 150-cycle Illumina NextSeq 550 flow cell. Under the source paper's analysis protocol: Because only junctional sequences without quality scores were contained in the immunoSEQ output, filtering matching that applied to full-length reads could not be performed. Sequences were annotated with PyIR, a Python wrapper for IgBLAST v1.9, and V/J genes and CDR3 were assigned using IMGT germline references. Reads were filtered out if the reads had weak V/J assignments (E-value above 1e-6), no CDR3, stop codons, out-of-frame junctions, or ambiguous translated residues. V3J clonotypes were defined as sequences sharing the same inferred V gene, J gene, and CDR3 amino acid sequence. The percentage overlap between two repertoires was calculated by dividing the number of shared unique clonotypes by the size of the smaller repertoire. Richness of each repertoire was evaluated using RTK rarefaction, the Chao1 estimator, and Recon v2.1 estimates of unobserved clonotypes. OLGA was used to compute generation probabilities for all TCRbeta clonotypes that the gDNA method yielded from a few donors. As stored in TCRdb, this immuneACCESS dataset retains in-frame rearrangements with V and J assigned. A fraction of the clones does not appear; measured against another copy, unresolved V genes explain less than half of the discrepancy, and the remainder lacks a known reason. Clonal size and the V and J genes are those of that table, whereas D and trimming came from the DNA. The sample records about 1 million clones, approximately 70% of which are singletons. Approximately 1.5% of the sample rests with the top ten.

In the case of this clone: The clone's antigen remains unknown. No base quality information exists; no much larger clone differs at one position. This CDR3 is also generated by other DNA sequences in the sample.

Donors were healthy HIV-negative adults with no recently reported acute infections or vaccinations. Every donor was a Caucasian adult residing in Nashville, Tennessee, USA. CD4+ T cells were enriched by magnetic negative selection, after which naive cells were positively selected on CD45RA and the negative fraction was taken as the memory subset. Blood was collected by leukapheresis, and PBMCs were isolated by Ficoll-Histopaque density gradient centrifugation and then cryopreserved in liquid nitrogen vapor phase. Analytical flow cytometry was used to check the purity and quantity of every magnetically sorted T cell population. From each sorted fraction, genomic DNA was isolated and quantified by UV absorbance on a Nanodrop 2000c. What the research found in general, with its limitations: Because the study included only a small number of donors, the genetic and exposure-history diversity represented was limited. Even with the large sequencing depth, rarefaction of the sorted-subset datasets indicated that sequencing was incomplete. Based on pairwise subsampling, the degree of clonotype sharing among donors was expected to be affected by sequencing depth. Sampling was limited to blood, and TCR repertoires in tissue likely differ from TCR repertoires in blood. Estimated clonotype richness was generally larger for naive than for memory subsets. When a few donors were compared, the shared fraction of clonotypes was about 5.4% for naive CD4, 3.5% to 4% for naive CD8, more than 2% for memory CD4, and 0.4% for memory CD8. Compared with non-shared clonotypes, the clonotypes found in all four sorted-subset donors had higher generation probabilities.

This TCR derives from a man in his late teens or twenties in good health. The sequencing sample was made of memory CD4+ T cells sorted from blood. Per the publication, the cell subset or site label means: CD45RA-negative fraction.

The CDR3 loop reads CASSLDSGRQETQYF. Read as DNA, the sequence is TGCGCCAGCAGCTTGGACTCTGGTAGGCAGGAGACCCAGTACTTC. The sequence is built from TRBV5-1 and TRBJ2-5, with the D gene uncertain. The germline V gene supplies CDR1 SGHRS and CDR2 YFSETQ. The CDR3 starts with the cysteine, ends with the phenylalanine, and has 15 residues. Only the CDR3 DNA is retained, 45 bases long and in frame from the first base. The trim is 0 bases for V and 5 bases for J, with a gap of 14 bases between the germline ends. The full variable domain, completed from the reference TRBV5-1 and TRBJ2-5 proteins outside the CDR3, reads KAGVTQTPRYLIKTRGQQVTLSCSPISGHRSVSWYQQTPGQGLQFLFEYFSETQRNKGNFPGRFSGRQFSNSRSEMNVSTLELGDSALYLCASSLDSGRQETQYFGPGTRLLVL.